This T cell receptor beta chain was observed in a study of response to subunit inactivated influenza vaccine. The CDR3 contains 12 residues. MiXCR, applied by TCRdb to the RT-PCR reads, yields one record per CDR3 protein. The sample lists around 480,000 distinct CDR3 sequences, 16% occurring once. Study conclusions and caveats: There was a suggestion from the authors that each seasonal influenza vaccination recruits few new T cells.

As regards this clonotype: The antigen remains unidentified. With a far larger clone one base away, a read error is the likely cause.

V and J are TRBV12-3 or TRBV12-4 and TRBJ2-5; unclear D gene. This clonotype originated in a man aged 50 to 69 who received an inactivated influenza vaccine. The sequencing here drew on CD4+ T cells sorted from PBMCs, taken less than 25 months after vaccination. The CDR3 loop is CASGFGGETQYF. CDR3 nucleotides: TGTGCCAGCGGTTTTGGTGGGGAGACCCAGTACTTC.